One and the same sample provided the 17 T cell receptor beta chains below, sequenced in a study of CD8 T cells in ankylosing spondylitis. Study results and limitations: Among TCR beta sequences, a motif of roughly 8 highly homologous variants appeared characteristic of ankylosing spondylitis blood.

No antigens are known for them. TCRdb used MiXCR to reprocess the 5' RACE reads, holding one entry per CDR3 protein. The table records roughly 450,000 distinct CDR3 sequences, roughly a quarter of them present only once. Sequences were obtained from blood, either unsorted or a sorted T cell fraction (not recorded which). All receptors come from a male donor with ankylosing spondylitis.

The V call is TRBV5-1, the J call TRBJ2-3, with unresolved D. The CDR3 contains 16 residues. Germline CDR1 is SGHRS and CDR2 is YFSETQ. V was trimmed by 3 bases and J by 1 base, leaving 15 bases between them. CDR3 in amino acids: CASSSSRSSRTDTQYF. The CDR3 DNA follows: TGCGCCAGCAGCTCCTCGAGGAGCAGCCGCACAGATACGCAGTATTTT.

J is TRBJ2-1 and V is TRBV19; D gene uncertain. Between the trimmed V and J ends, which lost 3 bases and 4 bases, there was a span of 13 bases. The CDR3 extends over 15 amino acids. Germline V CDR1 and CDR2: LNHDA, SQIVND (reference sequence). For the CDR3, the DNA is TGTGCCAGTAGTATTAAACGATCTGCATACAATGAGCAGTTCTTC. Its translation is CASSIKRSAYNEQFF.

The CDR3 DNA follows: TGTGCCACCTCCCTATCCGCGAACACCGGGGAGCTGTTTTTT. It encodes CATSLSANTGELFF. V is TRBV18 and J is TRBJ2-2; D gene ambiguous. The CDR3 covers 14 residues. Germline CDR1 and CDR2: KGHSH and LQKENI. Trimming took off 10 bases at V and 0 bases at J, with 12 bases between the two ends. The full variable domain, completed using reference TRBV18 and TRBJ2-2, is NAGVMQNPRHLVRRRGQEARLRCSPMKGHSHVYWYRQLPEEGLKFMVYLQKENIIDESGMPKERFSAEFPKEGPSILRIQQVVRGDSAAYFCATSLSANTGELFFGEGSRLTVL.

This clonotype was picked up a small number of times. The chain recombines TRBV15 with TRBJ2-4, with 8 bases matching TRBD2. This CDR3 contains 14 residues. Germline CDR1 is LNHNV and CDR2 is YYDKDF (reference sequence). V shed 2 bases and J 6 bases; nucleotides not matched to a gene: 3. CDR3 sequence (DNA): TGTGCCACCAGCAGAAAACTAGCGGCAAACATTCAGTACTTC. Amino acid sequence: CATSRKLAANIQYF.

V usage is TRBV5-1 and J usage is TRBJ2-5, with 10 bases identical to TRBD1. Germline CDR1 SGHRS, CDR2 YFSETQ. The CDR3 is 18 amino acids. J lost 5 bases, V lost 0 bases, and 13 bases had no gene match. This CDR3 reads CASSLAPTGGKGGETQYF. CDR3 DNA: TGCGCCAGCAGCTTGGCCCCGACAGGGGGCAAGGGTGGTGAGACCCAGTACTTC.

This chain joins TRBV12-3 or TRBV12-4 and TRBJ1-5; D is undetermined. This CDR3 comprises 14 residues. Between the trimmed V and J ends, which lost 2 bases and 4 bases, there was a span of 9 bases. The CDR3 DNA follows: TGTGCCAGCAGTTTAAGCAACAGAAATCAGCCCCAGCATTTT. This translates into CASSLSNRNQPQHF.

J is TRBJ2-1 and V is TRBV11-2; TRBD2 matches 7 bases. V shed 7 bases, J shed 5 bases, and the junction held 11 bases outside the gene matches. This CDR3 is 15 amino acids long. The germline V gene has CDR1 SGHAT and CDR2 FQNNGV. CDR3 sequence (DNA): TGTGCCAGCACCTATGGAGCGGGATTAAACAATGAGCAGTTCTTC. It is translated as CASTYGAGLNNEQFF. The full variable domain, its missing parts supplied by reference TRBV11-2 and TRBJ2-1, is EAGVAQSPRYKIIEKRQSVAFWCNPISGHATLYWYQQILGQGPKLLIQFQNNGVVDDSQLPKDRFSAERLKGVDSTLKIQPAKLEDSAVYLCASTYGAGLNNEQFFGPGTRLTVL.

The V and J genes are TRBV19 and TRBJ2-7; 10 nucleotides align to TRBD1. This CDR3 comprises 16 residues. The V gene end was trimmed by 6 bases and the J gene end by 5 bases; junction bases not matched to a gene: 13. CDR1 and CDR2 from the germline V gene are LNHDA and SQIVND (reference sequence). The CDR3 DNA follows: TGTGCCAGTAGCTTGGGAGCGGGACAGGGGAACGACGAGCAGTACTTC. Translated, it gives CASSLGAGQGNDEQYF.

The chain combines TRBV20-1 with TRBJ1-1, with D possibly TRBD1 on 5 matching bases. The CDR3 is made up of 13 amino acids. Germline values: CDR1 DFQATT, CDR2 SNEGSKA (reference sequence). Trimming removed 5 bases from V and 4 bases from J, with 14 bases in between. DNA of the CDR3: TGCAGTGCTCCCCTGTGGGGGGGCACTGAAGCTTTCTTT. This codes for CSAPLWGGTEAFF.

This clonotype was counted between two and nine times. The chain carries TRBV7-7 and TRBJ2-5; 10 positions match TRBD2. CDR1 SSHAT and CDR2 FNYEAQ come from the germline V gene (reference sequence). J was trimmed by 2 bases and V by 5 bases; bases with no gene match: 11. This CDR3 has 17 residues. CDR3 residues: CASSPASGRGGQETQYF. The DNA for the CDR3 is TGTGCCAGCAGCCCGGCTAGCGGGAGAGGGGGGCAAGAGACCCAGTACTTC.

The CDR3 nucleotides read TGTGCCAGCAGCTTGTCGACAGGGGTCCTGTCTGGAAACACCATATATTTT. This encodes CASSLSTGVLSGNTIYF. The chain is built from TRBV11-2 and TRBJ1-3, with 8 positions matching TRBD1. The CDR3 sequence is 17 residues long. Trimming removed 3 bases from V and 1 base from J; junction bases left unmatched: 8. In germline, CDR1 is SGHAT, CDR2 FQNNGV.

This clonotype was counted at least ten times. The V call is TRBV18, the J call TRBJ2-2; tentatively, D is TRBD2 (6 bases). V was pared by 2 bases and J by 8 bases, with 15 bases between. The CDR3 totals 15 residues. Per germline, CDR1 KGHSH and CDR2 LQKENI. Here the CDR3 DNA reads TGTGCCAGCTCACCAAGCCCCGGGACTTCTGGGGAGCTGTTTTTT. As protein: CASSPSPGTSGELFF.

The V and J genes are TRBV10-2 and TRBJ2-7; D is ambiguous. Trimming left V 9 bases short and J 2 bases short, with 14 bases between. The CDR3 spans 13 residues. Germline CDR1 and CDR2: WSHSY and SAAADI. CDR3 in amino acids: CARTRIAPYEQYV. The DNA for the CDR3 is TGCGCCAGAACCCGGATAGCACCCTACGAGCAGTACGTC.

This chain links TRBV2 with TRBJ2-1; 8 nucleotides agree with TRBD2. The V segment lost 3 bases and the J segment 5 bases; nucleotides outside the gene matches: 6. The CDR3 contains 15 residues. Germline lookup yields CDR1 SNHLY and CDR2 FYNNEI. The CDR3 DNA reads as TGTGCCAGCAGTGAGCAACTAGCGGCCAACAATGAGCAGTTCTTC. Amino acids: CASSEQLAANNEQFF.

CDR3 nucleotide sequence: TGTGCCAGCAGCCTTCCCGACAGACTGAACACTGAAGCTTTCTTT. As protein: CASSLPDRLNTEAFF. This sequence joins TRBV5-6 and TRBJ1-1; possible D gene TRBD1, 5 bases. The ends were cut back, 4 bases at V and 0 bases at J, with 13 bases in the middle. This CDR3 spans 15 amino acids. Per the germline V gene, CDR1 is SGHDT and CDR2 is YYEEEE. The whole variable domain, remainder taken from reference TRBV5-6 and TRBJ1-1, is DAGVTQSPTHLIKTRGQQVTLRCSPKSGHDTVSWYQQALGQGPQFIFQYYEEEERQRGNFPDRFSGHQFPNYSSELNVNALLLGDSALYLCASSLPDRLNTEAFFGQGTRLTVV.

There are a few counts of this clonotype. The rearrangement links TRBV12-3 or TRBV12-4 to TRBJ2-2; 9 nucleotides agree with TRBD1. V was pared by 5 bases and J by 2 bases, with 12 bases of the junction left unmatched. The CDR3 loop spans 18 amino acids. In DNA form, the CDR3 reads TGTGCCAGCAGTAAACTACCCCTGGACAGGGGAAACACCGGGGAGCTGTTTTTT. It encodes CASSKLPLDRGNTGELFF.

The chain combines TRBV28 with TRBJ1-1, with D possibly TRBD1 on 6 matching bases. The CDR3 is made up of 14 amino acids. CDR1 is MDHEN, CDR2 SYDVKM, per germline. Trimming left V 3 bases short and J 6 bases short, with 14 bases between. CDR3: CASSLVGGVAEAFF. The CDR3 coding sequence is TGTGCCAGCAGTTTGGTGGGGGGCGTTGCTGAAGCTTTCTTT.